The clone carrying this T cell receptor (beta chain) was seen a single time. Its antigen is unidentified. These data originate in a study of Graves' ophthalmopathy and Graves' hyperthyroidism. Study overall: The study drew peripheral blood at initial diagnosis, before any treatment. General study findings and limits: Ophthalmopathy versus stable hyperthyroidism: 13-signature model gave around 85% sensitivity, 75% to 83% specificity.

Beta-chain TCR CDR3 regions were amplified from RNA transcripts. HTBI-primed RT-PCR formed the first round, and a multiplex PCR formed the second. TCRdb analysed the multiplex PCR reads with MiXCR anew, one entry per CDR3 protein. The table records about 640,000 distinct CDR3 sequences, more than 40% of them present only once. This CDR3 comprises 12 residues. From germline, CDR1 is MNHNY and CDR2 SVGAGI (reference sequence). V was shortened by 2 bases and J by 7 bases, with 7 bases between the two germline ends. Other autoimmune disease, uncontrolled infection, pregnancy and lactation led to exclusion.

The chain uses TRBV6-6 and TRBJ2-3, with D unclear. This TCR was recovered from an adult man with Graves' ophthalmopathy. Sequencing used peripheral blood. The DNA for the CDR3 is TGTGCCAGCAGTTACCCTCCTAATACGCAGTATTTT. Protein sequence: CASSYPPNTQYF.